This T cell receptor beta chain originates from a study of identical twins. This clonotype has at least ten counts. TCRdb recomputed calls from the 5' RACE reads with MiXCR, one row per CDR3 protein. The sample lists approximately 220,000 distinct CDR3 sequences; 7.5% were seen once. The germline V gene encodes CDR1 MNHEY and CDR2 SVGEGT. V shed 0 bases, J shed 0 bases, and the junction held 4 bases outside the gene matches. There are 16 residues in the CDR3. The data also belong to a second study, concerning yellow fever vaccine responses in identical twins.

The source material was memory (CD45RO+) T cells sorted from blood. V and J are TRBV6-2 or TRBV6-3 and TRBJ1-1, with 7 bases identical to TRBD1. The clonotype comes from a woman aged 18-35 years in good health. The CDR3, as DNA: TGTGCCAGCAGTTACTCCCGGACAGGAGTGAACACTGAAGCTTTCTTT. Residues: CASSYSRTGVNTEAFF.